This T cell receptor (beta chain) was observed in a study of T cells in Graves' hyperthyroidism and ophthalmopathy. Study conclusions and caveats: Ophthalmopathy, which appeared later, was predicted by the model a median approximately six months before onset. Blood also showed most of the thyroid clonotypes that were expanded above 0.001.

About this clonotype itself: Its antigen is unknown.

Amplification yielded TCR beta CDR3 regions, with RNA transcripts as the source. HTBI primers drove first-round RT-PCR of the TCR CDR3. A single record per CDR3 protein comes from TCRdb applying MiXCR to the multiplex PCR reads. The table shows 450,000 to 650,000 distinct CDR3 sequences, with 20% to 25% occurring only once. The V gene's germline CDR1 is LNHDA and CDR2 SQIVND (reference sequence). The CDR3 extends over 15 amino acids. V lost 4 bases and J lost 0, with 12 bases in between. A patient was excluded if there was uncontrolled infection, other autoimmune disease, pregnancy or lactation. This sequence originates from a man aged 18 to 30 with Graves' hyperthyroidism. Sequenced input: blood. The genes are TRBV19 and TRBJ1-2; D perhaps matches TRBD1 (6 bases). The CDR3 spells CASSRGALPNYGYTF. The CDR3 nucleotides read TGTGCCAGTAGTAGGGGGGCGCTTCCTAACTATGGCTACACCTTC.